This is a list of T cell receptor beta chains from one sample in a study of blood T cell repertoires in COVID-19. Using immunoSEQ multiplex PCR, the repertoire was profiled, and TCRdb retains in-frame clones only, with some absent. The sample has about 490,000 clones, 70% to 90% seen once; the top ten hold roughly 3.2%. Sequenced: peripheral blood. The receptors shown here come from a human donor in a cohort sampled during active COVID-19. The CDR3 runs from the conserved cysteine through the conserved F or W. Fields, in order: clone size, J gene, D gene, V gene, CDR3 protein, CDR3 DNA. The D gene is left open where the match is weak. Clone size is shown for a subset of rows, as once, few, many or a class of expanded clone.

NA	TRBJ1-6	NA	TRBV7-2	CATSPGVGDNSPLHF	TGTGCCACCAGCCCCGGGGTAGGAGATAATTCACCCCTCCACTTT
NA	TRBJ2-1	NA	TRBV21-1	CASSPLSRLPSSYNEQFF	TGTGCCAGCAGCCCCCTAAGCCGACTCCCTAGCTCCTACAATGAGCAGTTCTTC
NA	TRBJ2-3	NA	TRBV2	CASRLARSDTQYF	TGTGCCAGCAGGCTCGCCCGGTCGGATACGCAGTATTTT
NA	TRBJ2-7	NA	TRBV20-1	CSALGYEQYF	TGCAGTGCCCTAGGCTACGAGCAGTACTTC
NA	TRBJ1-2	NA	TRBV6-5	CASSWGEGGEYGYTF	TGTGCCAGCAGTTGGGGTGAGGGGGGGGAATATGGCTACACCTTC
few	TRBJ1-3	TRBD1	TRBV27	CASSPWTGGDGNTIYF	TGTGCCAGCAGTCCTTGGACAGGGGGCGACGGAAACACCATATATTTT
few	TRBJ1-1	NA	TRBV29-1	CSAVREAWTEAFF	TGCAGCGCTGTGAGGGAGGCGTGGACTGAAGCTTTCTTT
NA	TRBJ2-4	NA	TRBV30	CAWEPSWANIQYF	TGTGCCTGGGAGCCCTCGTGGGCAAACATTCAGTACTTC
NA	TRBJ2-2	NA	TRBV7-9	CASSLLRPTNTGELFF	TGTGCCAGCAGCTTATTGCGCCCAACGAACACCGGGGAGCTGTTTTTT
once	TRBJ2-7	NA	TRBV5-6	CASSLGGDFYEQYF	TGTGCCAGCAGCTTGGGCGGAGACTTCTACGAGCAGTACTTC
NA	TRBJ1-3	NA	TRBV30	CAWSVPRQEWGNTIYF	TGTGCCTGGAGTGTTCCAAGACAGGAGTGGGGAAACACCATATATTTT
NA	TRBJ2-7	NA	TRBV5-1	CASSPRTALGYEQYF	TGCGCCAGCAGCCCCCGGACAGCCTTGGGGTACGAGCAGTACTTC
NA	TRBJ1-6	NA	TRBV12-2	CASRLDRADSPLHF	TGTGCAAGTCGCTTAGACAGGGCGGATTCACCCCTCCACTTT
NA	TRBJ1-4	NA	TRBV6-5	CASSSDSGGRNKLFF	TGTGCCAGCAGTTCCGATTCGGGGGGGCGGAATAAACTGTTTTTT
NA	TRBJ2-7	TRBD1	TRBV6-2/TRBV6-3	CASSYSDRDEQYF	TGTGCCAGCAGTTACTCTGACAGGGACGAGCAGTACTTC
NA	TRBJ1-6	TRBD1	TRBV27	CASSPISPDRGTSPLHF	TGTGCCAGCAGTCCCATCTCCCCGGACAGGGGGACTTCACCCCTCCACTTT
NA	TRBJ2-7	NA	TRBV6-5	CASSQGIYEQYF	TGTGCCAGCAGCCAGGGCATTTACGAGCAGTACTTC
once	TRBJ1-2	TRBD1	TRBV7-2	CASSLARQGDGYTF	TGTGCCAGCAGCTTAGCCCGACAGGGGGACGGCTACACCTTC
NA	TRBJ1-1	NA	TRBV6-1	CASSEETTPPVAFF	TGTGCCAGCAGTGAAGAGACGACACCTCCTGTAGCTTTCTTT
NA	TRBJ1-1	TRBD1	TRBV2	CASSDGFYGDSNTEAFF	TGTGCCAGCAGTGACGGTTTTTATGGGGACAGTAACACTGAAGCTTTCTTT
NA	TRBJ2-1	TRBD2	TRBV27	CASRWAGGPYNEQFF	TGTGCCAGCCGATGGGCGGGGGGCCCCTACAATGAGCAGTTCTTC
NA	TRBJ1-5	TRBD1	TRBV28	CASSSRQGFDQPQHF	TGTGCCAGCAGTTCTCGACAGGGGTTCGATCAGCCCCAGCATTTT
NA	TRBJ2-7	TRBD1	TRBV5-1	CASSLEGQGAGEQYF	TGCGCCAGCAGCTTGGAAGGACAGGGGGCGGGCGAGCAGTACTTC
NA	TRBJ1-1	NA	TRBV19	CASSTIPYGTEAFF	TGTGCCAGTAGTACTATCCCCTACGGGACTGAAGCTTTCTTT
NA	TRBJ2-7	TRBD2	TRBV11-2	CASRPRTSGRAIAYEQYF	TGTGCCAGCAGACCTCGGACTAGCGGGAGGGCCATTGCCTACGAGCAGTACTTC
NA	TRBJ1-2	NA	TRBV4-1	CASSQEQDRGYTF	TGCGCCAGCAGCCAAGAACAGGATAGAGGCTACACCTTC
NA	TRBJ1-5	NA	TRBV6-5	CASSLGQYNQPQHF	TGTGCCAGCAGCCTAGGACAGTACAATCAGCCCCAGCATTTT
NA	TRBJ1-5	NA	TRBV25-1	CASSDRGNQPQHF	TGTGCCAGCAGTGACAGGGGCAATCAGCCCCAGCATTTT
few	TRBJ2-1	TRBD1	TRBV7-3	CASSLYGQGKGNEQFF	TGTGCCAGCAGCTTATATGGACAGGGGAAGGGCAATGAGCAGTTCTTC
NA	TRBJ1-2	NA	TRBV27	CASSFRGNYGYTF	TGTGCCAGCAGTTTCCGGGGTAACTATGGCTACACCTTC
once	TRBJ2-3	NA	TRBV18	CASSPREGTDTQYF	TGTGCCAGCTCACCACGGGAGGGCACAGATACGCAGTATTTT
NA	TRBJ1-2	NA	TRBV7-8	CASTPKSRVESGYTF	TGTGCCAGCACCCCTAAGTCCAGGGTTGAGTCTGGCTACACCTTC
NA	TRBJ1-5	NA	TRBV5-1	CASSIESARGQPQHF	TGCGCCAGCAGTATAGAGTCTGCTCGGGGTCAGCCCCAGCATTTT
NA	TRBJ2-5	NA	TRBV7-3	CASSLLTSRQETQYF	TGTGCCAGCAGCTTACTTACTAGCAGACAAGAGACCCAGTACTTC
NA	TRBJ1-3	TRBD1	TRBV27	CASSLRQGSNTIYF	TGTGCCAGCAGTTTAAGACAGGGGTCAAACACCATATATTTT
NA	TRBJ1-2	TRBD1	TRBV7-9	CASSHTQGADYGYTF	TGTGCCAGCAGCCACACACAGGGGGCGGACTATGGCTACACCTTC
NA	TRBJ2-7	NA	TRBV7-8	CASSLRGKSYEQYF	TGTGCCAGCAGCTTAAGGGGTAAGAGCTACGAGCAGTACTTC
few	TRBJ2-1	NA	TRBV7-9	CASSPPGHNEQFF	TGTGCCAGCAGCCCGCCAGGCCACAATGAGCAGTTCTTC
NA	TRBJ1-5	TRBD1	TRBV27	CASSPTGNQPQHF	TGTGCCAGCAGCCCGACAGGGAACCAGCCCCAGCATTTT
NA	TRBJ2-7	TRBD2	TRBV27	CASSKKRDSYEQYF	TGTGCCAGCAGTAAAAAGCGGGACTCCTACGAGCAGTACTTC
NA	TRBJ2-5	TRBD1	TRBV12-3/TRBV12-4	CASSITGAETQYF	TGTGCCAGCAGTATAACAGGGGCCGAGACCCAGTACTTC